The source of this TCR beta chain is a study of lymphopenia after photon versus proton radiotherapy. Germline loops: CDR1 MNHEY, CDR2 SMNVEV (reference sequence). The CDR3 length is 15 residues. The J segment lost 7 bases and the V segment lost 3 bases, leaving 9 bases of the junction unmatched. On this clone itself: Its antigen is currently unknown.

Findings and caveats of the study: Post-nadir diversity loss with photons came from oligoclonal expansion, particularly CD8+ Temra cells. Survival link was tested only in deceased patients; proton benefit remains a possibility.

Generated by immunoSEQ multiplex PCR, the TCRdb table keeps only in-frame clones and is missing some. The sample includes roughly 30,000 clones, 85% to 90% of them seen just once. This TCR was sampled from a woman between 50 and 59 years old with pancreatic cancer. The source was peripheral blood, collected from a patient treated with photon-based radiotherapy. V is TRBV27 and J is TRBJ2-5; TRBD1 agrees at 9 bases. CDR3 in amino acids: CASSFSQGAIGTQYF. As DNA, the CDR3 is TGTGCCAGCAGTTTCTCACAGGGGGCAATCGGGACCCAGTACTTC.